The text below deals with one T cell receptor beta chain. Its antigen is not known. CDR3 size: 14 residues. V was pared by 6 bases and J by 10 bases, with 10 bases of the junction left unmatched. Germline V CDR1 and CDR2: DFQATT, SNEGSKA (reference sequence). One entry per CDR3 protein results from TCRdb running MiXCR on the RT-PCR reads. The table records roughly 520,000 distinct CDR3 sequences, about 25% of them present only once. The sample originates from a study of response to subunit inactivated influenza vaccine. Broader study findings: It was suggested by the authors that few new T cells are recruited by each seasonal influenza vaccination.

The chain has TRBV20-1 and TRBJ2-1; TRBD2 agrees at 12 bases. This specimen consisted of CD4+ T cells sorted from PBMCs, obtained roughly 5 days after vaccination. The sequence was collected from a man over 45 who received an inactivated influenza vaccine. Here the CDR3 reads CSANSGLAGYEQFF. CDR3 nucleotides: TGCAGTGCCAATTCCGGACTAGCGGGATACGAGCAGTTCTTC.